This T cell receptor (beta chain) stems from a study of T cell responses to AZD1222 COVID-19 vaccine. Broader study findings: Clonal diversity was possibly underestimated, and white British individuals and females predominated among donors. In the spike-specific TCR repertoire, nearly half reportedly target unmutated variant regions.

Using immunoSEQ multiplex PCR, the repertoire was profiled, and TCRdb retains in-frame clones only, with some absent. This sample has 120,000 to 150,000 clones; about 90% occur once, and the top ten carry 7% to 9%. Worth noting for this clone: Its antigen is not identified.

Material: peripheral blood, obtained 28 days after the second dose of the MenACWY control vaccine. This TCR derives from an adult who received the MenACWY meningococcal vaccine as a control.

In DNA, the CDR3 is TGCGCCAGCAGCCAAGAGGGAGGGCTCTCTGGAAACACCATATATTTT. This codes for CASSQEGGLSGNTIYF. The chain couples TRBV4-3 to TRBJ1-3; D call uncertain. V was trimmed by 0 bases and J by 0 bases, leaving 9 bases between them. Germline CDR1 and CDR2: LGHNA and YSLEER. This CDR3 spans 16 amino acids.